The 5 T cell receptor beta chains below were found in one sample sequenced in a study of CD8 T cells in ankylosing spondylitis. A single record per CDR3 protein comes from TCRdb applying MiXCR to the 5' RACE reads. The sample includes approximately 200,000 distinct CDR3 sequences, about 13% of them seen just once. The sequencing input was blood, either unsorted or a sorted T cell fraction (not recorded which). The receptor set was obtained from a male donor with ankylosing spondylitis or in good health (not recorded which).

This clonotype occurred a few times. This chain connects TRBV12-3 or TRBV12-4 to TRBJ2-2; D gene unclear. Trimming removed 5 bases from V and 13 bases from J, with 17 bases in between. This CDR3 spans 13 amino acids. This CDR3 reads CASSPLVSLGLFF. DNA for the CDR3: TGTGCCAGCAGTCCCCTTGTTTCCCTGGGGCTGTTTTTT.

The gene calls are TRBV5-1 and TRBJ1-4; 10 positions match TRBD1. Losses at the gene ends were 2 bases for V and 8 bases for J; bases not matched to a gene: 3. CDR3 length equals 14 residues. Looked up from germline, CDR1 is SGHRS and CDR2 is YFSETQ. In DNA form, the CDR3 reads TGCGCCAGCAGCTTAGGACAGGGGGAGGAAAAACTGTTTTTT. This codes for CASSLGQGEEKLFF.

This clonotype was counted only a few times. The V and J genes are TRBV10-3 and TRBJ2-7, with TRBD2 identical over 8 bases. CDR1 is ENHRY, CDR2 SYGVKD, per germline. The CDR3 has 13 amino acids. The V segment lost 4 bases and the J segment 6 bases; nucleotides outside the gene matches: 5. The CDR3, as DNA: TGTGCCATCAGTGTGGGACTAGAGCCCGAGCAGTACTTC. Translated: CAISVGLEPEQYF.

The genes are TRBV27 and TRBJ2-7, with D perhaps TRBD1 (5 bases). Germline V lookup: CDR1 MNHEY, CDR2 SMNVEV (reference sequence). The CDR3 spans 15 residues. Trimming left V 2 bases short and J 5 bases short, with 16 bases between. This chain's CDR3 is CASSLQGGFVDEQYF. The CDR3 DNA is TGTGCCAGCAGTTTACAGGGTGGGTTCGTCGACGAGCAGTACTTC.

This clonotype was detected many times. The V call is TRBV5-1, the J call TRBJ2-6; 9 bases match TRBD1. The ends lost 2 bases at V and 2 bases at J; junction bases unmatched: 2. Germline V gene data show CDR1 as SGHRS and CDR2 as YFSETQ. This CDR3 has 16 amino acids. The DNA of the CDR3 is TGCGCCAGCAGCTTAACAGGGGGCGCTGGGGCCAACGTCCTGACTTTC. Its translation is CASSLTGGAGANVLTF.